Sequencing of this TCR beta chain was carried out in a study of blood T cells in healthy people across ages. Using a J-beta primer mix together with a sample-barcoded 5' primer, a second PCR was run for 7 to 11 cycles. TCRdb reprocessed the 5' RACE reads with MiXCR, giving one entry per CDR3 protein. The sample holds about 830,000 distinct CDR3 sequences; under 80% are singletons and the top ten take 25% to 30%. Material for sequencing was blood. This sequence originates from a man aged 30 to 39 in good health.

In nucleotides, the CDR3 is TGCGTAGCGCTGGGGGAAACCAAAAACATTCAGTACTTC. Translation gives CVALGETKNIQYF. The V gene is TRBV29-1, the J gene TRBJ2-4, with D perhaps matching TRBD1 or TRBD2 (5 bases each). The CDR3 is 13 residues long. Germline V gene sequence: CDR1 SQVTM, CDR2 ANQGSEA.